The 10 T cell receptor beta chains below were found in one sample sequenced in a study of T-cell reconstitution after alpha-beta-depleted transplantation in children. The library targeted TCRbeta and was prepared with unique molecular identifiers. TCRdb itself ran the PCR reads through MiXCR, one entry per CDR3 protein. The sample contains approximately 200,000 distinct CDR3 sequences, more than 12% of which appear only once. The sequenced sample was PBMCs from the stem cell graft donor, obtained from the stem cell graft. The origin of the receptors is a human donor who donated a stem cell graft to a child with acute lymphoblastic leukemia.

As regards this clonotype: This could be a read error, since a much larger clone is one nucleotide away. The chain is built from TRBV7-9 and TRBJ1-2; 8 bases are shared with TRBD1. Germline lookup yields CDR1 SEHNR and CDR2 FQNEAQ (reference sequence). The CDR3 has 15 amino acids. With V trimmed by 3 bases and J by 3 bases, 6 bases remained unmatched. The CDR3 protein is CASSFPTGDDYGYTF. The CDR3, as DNA: TGTGCCAGCAGCTTTCCGACAGGGGACGACTATGGCTACACCTTC.

This clonotype was picked up a small number of times. V gene TRBV20-1 combines with J gene TRBJ2-7, with TRBD2 matching over 7 bases. Germline V CDR1 and CDR2: DFQATT, SNEGSKA (reference sequence). The CDR3 is 18 residues long. After removal of 0 bases from V and 5 bases from J, the junction contained 19 bases not matched to a gene. The CDR3 loop is CSARENTLGRGFGHEQYF. The CDR3 DNA reads TGCAGTGCTAGAGAAAACACCTTAGGGCGGGGGTTTGGCCACGAGCAGTACTTC.

This chain links TRBV28 with TRBJ1-2; D is uncertain. CDR3 length equals 12 residues. Trimming left V 11 bases short and J 0 bases short, with 10 bases between. Germline V gives CDR1 MDHEN, CDR2 SYDVKM. The CDR3 loop reads CAVRTANYGYTF. The CDR3 DNA reads TGTGCCGTCCGGACGGCTAACTATGGCTACACCTTC.

This clonotype was found many times. The V call is TRBV5-1, the J call TRBJ2-5, with TRBD2 matching 10 bases. CDR1 and CDR2 from the germline V gene are SGHRS and YFSETQ. Trimming took 2 bases from V and 3 from J; bases not matched to a gene: 4. This CDR3 contains 15 residues. The CDR3 loop is CASSFYLAGEETQYF. CDR3 DNA: TGCGCCAGCAGCTTCTATCTAGCGGGAGAAGAGACCCAGTACTTC.

This clonotype was observed at least ten times. The chain employs TRBV5-1 and TRBJ2-1; D may be TRBD1 or TRBD2 (5 bases each). Germline CDR1 and CDR2: SGHRS and YFSETQ. The CDR3 has 14 residues. The V end was cut by 4 bases, the J end by 6 bases, with 14 bases between. CDR3 residues: CASSLATGPNEQFF. The CDR3 region has the DNA TGCGCCAGCAGCCTAGCAACAGGACCCAATGAGCAGTTCTTC.

This clonotype has a count of ten or more. The chain joins TRBV20-1 to TRBJ2-1; 9 bases match TRBD2. Looked up from germline, CDR1 is DFQATT and CDR2 is SNEGSKA (reference sequence). The CDR3 has 13 amino acids. The CDR3 DNA follows: TGCAGCTTTTTGACTAGCGGCTACAATGAGCAGTTCTTC. As protein: CSFLTSGYNEQFF.

This clonotype was recorded many times. The rearrangement joins TRBV20-1 to TRBJ2-1, with TRBD2 matching 8 bases. The CDR3 has 17 amino acids. CDR1 DFQATT and CDR2 SNEGSKA come from the germline V gene (reference sequence). The J segment lost 9 bases and the V segment lost 5 bases, leaving 21 bases of the junction unmatched. The CDR3 sequence: CSAGALSGRLSRGEQFF. In nucleotides, the CDR3 is TGCAGTGCTGGAGCGTTAAGCGGGAGACTCTCCCGAGGTGAGCAGTTCTTC.

This clonotype was seen at least ten times. The rearrangement joins TRBV7-2 to TRBJ1-6; TRBD1 matches 9 bases. Germline CDR1 and CDR2: SGHTA and FQGNSA. The V segment lost 3 bases and the J segment 7 bases; nucleotides outside the gene matches: 7. CDR3 size: 16 residues. CDR3 sequence reads: CASSFTWDRVNSPLHF. The DNA for the CDR3 is TGTGCCAGCAGCTTCACCTGGGACAGGGTGAATTCACCCCTCCACTTT. Filled out from reference TRBV7-2 and TRBJ1-6, the complete variable domain reads GAGVSQSPSNKVTEKGKDVELRCDPISGHTALYWYRQSLGQGLEFLIYFQGNSAPDKSGLPSDRFSAERTGGSVSTLTIQRTQQEDSAVYLCASSFTWDRVNSPLHFGNGTRLTVT.

This clonotype appeared many times. The chain uses TRBV5-1 and TRBJ2-2; D may match TRBD1 or TRBD2 (5 bases each). The CDR3 is 16 amino acids. Germline assignment: CDR1 SGHRS and CDR2 YFSETQ. Trimming stripped 3 bases from V and 0 bases from J, with 12 bases between. This chain's CDR3 is CASSSSGQPNTGELFF. CDR3 nucleotide sequence: TGCGCCAGCAGCTCCTCGGGGCAGCCGAACACCGGGGAGCTGTTTTTT.

As for this clonotype: A much bigger clone sits one base away, suggesting this may be a read error. This rearrangement joins TRBV7-2 to TRBJ2-1; D might be TRBD2 (5 bases). Trimming took off 5 bases at V and 7 bases at J, with 18 bases between the two ends. The germline gives CDR1 SGHTA, CDR2 FQGNSA. CDR3 length: 15 amino acids. CDR3 in amino acids: CASSAQISVWNEQFF. For the CDR3, the DNA is TGTGCCAGCAGCGCCCAGATTAGCGTATGGAATGAGCAGTTCTTC.